The next 24 T cell receptor beta chains were all read from a single sample in a study of shared clonotypes between healthy human individuals. Some clones are missing from TCRdb's copy, which holds only in-frame ones; the method was immunoSEQ multiplex PCR. The sample lists some 490,000 clones; roughly 80% were seen once. Specimen: PBMCs. All receptors come from a woman in her 40s in good health. Some clones in this sample may be carry-over from other donors' samples.

The V gene is TRBV19, the J gene TRBJ1-2, with D maybe TRBD1 (5 bases). The CDR3 loop spans 14 amino acids. V was trimmed by 5 bases and J by 7 bases, leaving 17 bases between them. Germline CDR1 reads LNHDA; CDR2 reads SQIVND (reference sequence). The DNA for the CDR3 is TGTGCCAGTAGTCCACCTGCCGGGGCCGGTGGCTACACCTTC. Translated: CASSPPAGAGGYTF. Variable domain in full (rest from reference TRBV19 and TRBJ1-2): DGGITQSPKYLFRKEGQNVTLSCEQNLNHDAMYWYRQDPGQGLRLIYYSQIVNDFQKGDIAEGYSVSREKKESFPLTVTSAQKNPTAFYLCASSPPAGAGGYTFGSGTRLTVV.

The chain employs TRBV6-6 and TRBJ1-3, with D tentatively TRBD1 (6 bases). Near its end, the DNA agrees better with TRBJ2-2, so the J call may be wrong. The CDR3 loop spans 15 amino acids. Per germline, CDR1 MNHNY and CDR2 SVGAGI (reference sequence). CDR3 DNA sequence: TGTGCCAGCAGGCCACAGGGTTCGGGTACCGGGGAGCTGTTTTTT. Protein sequence: CASRPQGSGTGELFF.

V usage is TRBV15 and J usage is TRBJ1-3; TRBD1 is a possible D gene (6 bases). The CDR3 contains 15 residues. The V gene's germline CDR1 is LNHNV and CDR2 YYDKDF (reference sequence). V was cut by 1 base and J by 0 bases, with 7 bases left in between. The CDR3 nucleotides read TGTGCCACCAGCAGAGGGACAGCCTCTGGAAACACCATATATTTT. Protein sequence: CATSRGTASGNTIYF.

J is TRBJ2-2 and V is TRBV7-3, with a weak D call TRBD2 (6 bases). CDR3 length: 16 residues. V was cut by 0 bases and J by 0 bases, with 8 bases left in between. Germline loops: CDR1 SGHTA, CDR2 FQGTGA. The DNA of the CDR3 is TGTGCCAGCAGCTTAACTGGCGGGGCGAACACCGGGGAGCTGTTTTTT. Amino acid sequence: CASSLTGGANTGELFF. The complete variable domain, with remaining parts taken from reference TRBV7-3 and TRBJ2-2, reads GAGVSQTPSNKVTEKGKYVELRCDPISGHTALYWYRQSLGQGPEFLIYFQGTGAADDSGLPNDRFFAVRPEGSVSTLKIQRTERGDSAVYLCASSLTGGANTGELFFGEGSRLTVL.

The rearrangement links TRBV19 to TRBJ2-3, with 11 bases that match TRBD2. Trimming at V came to 0 bases and at J to 1 base, leaving 0 bases not matched to a gene. The germline V gene has CDR1 LNHDA and CDR2 SQIVND (reference sequence). There are 16 residues in the CDR3. CDR3 sequence (DNA): TGTGCCAGTAGTATAGAACTAGCGGGAGGCACAGATACGCAGTATTTT. Amino acids: CASSIELAGGTDTQYF. Based on the CDR3 plus reference TRBV19 and TRBJ2-3, the full variable domain is DGGITQSPKYLFRKEGQNVTLSCEQNLNHDAMYWYRQDPGQGLRLIYYSQIVNDFQKGDIAEGYSVSREKKESFPLTVTSAQKNPTAFYLCASSIELAGGTDTQYFGPGTRLTVL.

J is TRBJ1-1 and V is TRBV30; D perhaps matches TRBD1 (5 bases). The germline V gene has CDR1 GTSNPN and CDR2 SVGIG (reference sequence). This CDR3 comprises 14 residues. V lost 2 bases and J 5 bases, leaving 15 bases between the germline ends. CDR3 sequence: CAWSRGEGTTEAFF. The CDR3, as DNA: TGTGCCTGGAGTCGTGGTGAGGGGACGACTGAAGCTTTCTTT. Drawing the rest from reference TRBV30 and TRBJ1-1, the complete variable domain is SQTIHQWPATLVQPVGSPLSLECTVEGTSNPNLYWYRQAAGRGLQLLFYSVGIGQISSEVPQNLSASRPQDRQFILSSKKLLLSDSGFYLCAWSRGEGTTEAFFGQGTRLTVV.

This rearrangement joins TRBV7-9 to TRBJ2-7, with TRBD2 matching over 10 bases. Germline loops: CDR1 SEHNR, CDR2 FQNEAQ (reference sequence). The J segment lost 6 bases and the V segment lost 2 bases, leaving 13 bases of the junction unmatched. The CDR3 is 17 amino acids. In nucleotides, the CDR3 is TGTGCCAGCAGCTTACTTGCTAGCGGGGGCCCAAGACCCGAGCAGTACTTC. It encodes CASSLLASGGPRPEQYF.

On this clone itself: A read error likely explains this, since a far larger clone differs by one base. Other DNA sequences in the sample encode the same CDR3. The chain links TRBV5-1 to TRBJ2-7, with D maybe TRBD2 (5 bases). V lost 2 bases and J lost 5, with 14 bases in between. Germline V lookup: CDR1 SGHRS, CDR2 YFSETQ. The CDR3 spans 14 residues. The CDR3: CASSLSGRINEQYF. The CDR3 DNA is TGCGCCAGCAGCTTAAGCGGCAGGATTAACGAGCAGTACTTC.

The chain links TRBV7-3 to TRBJ2-2, with TRBD1 matching 7 bases. This CDR3 is 13 amino acids long. CDR1 and CDR2 (germline): SGHTA, FQGTGA. Losses at the gene ends were 5 bases for V and 6 bases for J; bases not matched to a gene: 3. CDR3 nucleotide sequence: TGTGCCAGCAGCATGACAGGGTCCGGGGAGCTGTTTTTT. This codes for CASSMTGSGELFF.

This clone has a handful of counts. The J gene is TRBJ2-7, the V gene TRBV4-3, with 7 positions matching TRBD1. Germline values: CDR1 LGHNA, CDR2 YSLEER. The length of the CDR3 is 15 residues. J was trimmed by 3 bases and V by 4 bases; bases with no gene match: 9. The CDR3 nucleotides read TGCGCCAGCAGCCTCGGGACAGATCCCTACTACGAGCAGTACTTC. It specifies CASSLGTDPYYEQYF.

The gene calls are TRBV4-1 and TRBJ2-1, with 10 bases lining up with TRBD2. Trimming took 4 bases from V and 9 from J; bases not matched to a gene: 12. The V gene's germline CDR1 is MGHRA and CDR2 YSYEKL. The CDR3 consists of 16 residues. The CDR3 reads CASSRLAGSAGGEQFF. In DNA form, the CDR3 reads TGCGCCAGCAGCCGACTAGCGGGTTCCGCCGGTGGTGAGCAGTTCTTC.

The chain recombines TRBV5-8 with TRBJ1-5, with D uncertain. This CDR3 has 13 amino acids. Trimming removed 1 base at V and 5 bases at J, with 7 bases between. CDR1 is SGHTS and CDR2 is YDEGEE in the germline V gene. The CDR3 DNA is TGTGCCAGCAGCTTGTTGCGGTATCAGCCCCAGCATTTT. Translated: CASSLLRYQPQHF.

This clone showed up just a few times. V and J are TRBV20-1 and TRBJ2-5; the D is unclear. In germline, CDR1 is DFQATT, CDR2 SNEGSKA (reference sequence). Trimming pared 3 bases from V and 5 bases from J, leaving 7 bases between. CDR3 length: 11 residues. CDR3 sequence (DNA): TGCAGTGCTAGCTTCCTCGAGACCCAGTACTTC. It codes for CSASFLETQYF.

The chain carries TRBV14 and TRBJ1-3, with D perhaps matching TRBD1 (6 bases). Trimming removed 2 bases from V and 0 bases from J, with 14 bases in between. The CDR3 covers 17 residues. Germline CDR1 is SGHDN and CDR2 is FVKESK. The CDR3 bases are TGTGCCAGCAGCCAAAGAGTGGGGGCGATCTCTGGAAACACCATATATTTT. It translates to CASSQRVGAISGNTIYF.

This clone was counted many times. The chain is built from TRBV21-1 and TRBJ2-1. TRBV21-1 is assigned pseudogene status. This CDR3 has 16 residues. Here the CDR3 reads CASSKAGTSSYNEQFF. The CDR3 nucleotides are TGTGCCAGCAGCAAAGCAGGGACGAGTTCCTACAATGAGCAGTTCTTC.

The chain employs TRBV11-2 and TRBJ2-7; possibly TRBD1 for D (7 bases). CDR1 SGHAT and CDR2 FQNNGV come from the germline V gene. The CDR3 is made up of 17 amino acids. Deletions cut 1 base from V and 3 bases from J, with 19 bases between. The CDR3 protein is CASSLGSPAGGFYEQYF. The DNA of the CDR3 is TGTGCCAGCAGCTTAGGGTCTCCGGCAGGGGGGTTCTACGAGCAGTACTTC.

The V and J genes are TRBV7-9 and TRBJ1-1, with no clear D. V was cut by 5 bases and J by 1 base, with 11 bases left in between. The germline V gene has CDR1 SEHNR and CDR2 FQNEAQ (reference sequence). This CDR3 has 14 residues. Written as DNA, the CDR3 is TGTGCCAGCAGCCCCCCCCTAGGGAACACTGAAGCTTTCTTT. It translates to CASSPPLGNTEAFF.

This chain uses TRBV15 with TRBJ1-2, with TRBD1 matching 8 bases. Germline V gene sequence: CDR1 LNHNV, CDR2 YYDKDF (reference sequence). V lost 5 bases, J lost 5 bases, and 7 bases stayed unmatched. This CDR3 contains 14 residues. CDR3 coding DNA: TGTGCCACCAGCCGTGGGCAGGGGGCGTATGGCTACACCTTC. It yields the protein CATSRGQGAYGYTF.

The chain couples TRBV28 to TRBJ2-2, with 11 bases identical to TRBD2. The CDR3 runs to 16 residues. V was clipped by 3 bases and J by 6 bases; unmatched bases: 6. Germline lookup yields CDR1 MDHEN and CDR2 SYDVKM. CDR3 region: CASSFVAGGPPGELFF. DNA of the CDR3: TGTGCCAGCAGTTTTGTAGCGGGAGGGCCCCCCGGGGAGCTGTTTTTT.

The genes are TRBV2 and TRBJ2-1; no firm D call. This CDR3 has 13 amino acids. Between the trimmed V and J ends, which lost 4 bases and 4 bases, there was a span of 8 bases. CDR1 and CDR2 from the germline V gene are SNHLY and FYNNEI. The CDR3 nucleotides read TGTGCCAGCAGTGGATGGGGTTACAATGAGCAGTTCTTC. Translating gives CASSGWGYNEQFF.

The rearrangement links TRBV29-1 to TRBJ2-7, with D possibly being TRBD1 (5 bases). This CDR3 is built from 14 residues. Per the germline V gene, CDR1 is SQVTM and CDR2 is ANQGSEA. V was clipped by 7 bases and J by 3 bases, with 19 bases between them. The CDR3 loop reads CSDANDTGFYEQYF. The CDR3, as DNA: TGCAGCGACGCAAACGATACAGGATTCTACGAGCAGTACTTC.

The chain recombines TRBV7-9 with TRBJ2-3; 16 nucleotides match TRBD2. This CDR3 spans 17 amino acids. V lost 5 bases and J lost 6; bases outside the gene matches: 8. Germline values: CDR1 SEHNR, CDR2 FQNEAQ (reference sequence). The CDR3 loop is CASSPQPGLAGGDTQYF. The DNA for the CDR3 is TGTGCCAGCAGCCCTCAACCGGGACTAGCGGGAGGGGATACGCAGTATTTT.

The V gene is TRBV11-2, the J gene TRBJ2-7; D assignment may be TRBD1 or TRBD2 (5 bases each). Germline loops: CDR1 SGHAT, CDR2 FQNNGV. The CDR3 loop spans 14 amino acids. Trimming cost V 1 base and J 3 bases, with 10 bases left between them. The CDR3 DNA reads as TGTGCCAGCAGCTTAGGGGTGGGGGTCTACGAGCAGTACTTC. It yields the protein CASSLGVGVYEQYF.

A few counts support this clone. This sequence joins TRBV30 and TRBJ2-3; 11 nucleotides agree with TRBD1. This CDR3 region has 14 residues. Germline V CDR1 and CDR2: GTSNPN, SVGIG (reference sequence). The J segment lost 6 bases and the V segment lost 4 bases, leaving 6 bases of the junction unmatched. CDR3 region: CAWNRDRGLDTQYF. The CDR3 coding sequence is TGTGCCTGGAACCGGGACAGGGGGTTGGATACGCAGTATTTT.